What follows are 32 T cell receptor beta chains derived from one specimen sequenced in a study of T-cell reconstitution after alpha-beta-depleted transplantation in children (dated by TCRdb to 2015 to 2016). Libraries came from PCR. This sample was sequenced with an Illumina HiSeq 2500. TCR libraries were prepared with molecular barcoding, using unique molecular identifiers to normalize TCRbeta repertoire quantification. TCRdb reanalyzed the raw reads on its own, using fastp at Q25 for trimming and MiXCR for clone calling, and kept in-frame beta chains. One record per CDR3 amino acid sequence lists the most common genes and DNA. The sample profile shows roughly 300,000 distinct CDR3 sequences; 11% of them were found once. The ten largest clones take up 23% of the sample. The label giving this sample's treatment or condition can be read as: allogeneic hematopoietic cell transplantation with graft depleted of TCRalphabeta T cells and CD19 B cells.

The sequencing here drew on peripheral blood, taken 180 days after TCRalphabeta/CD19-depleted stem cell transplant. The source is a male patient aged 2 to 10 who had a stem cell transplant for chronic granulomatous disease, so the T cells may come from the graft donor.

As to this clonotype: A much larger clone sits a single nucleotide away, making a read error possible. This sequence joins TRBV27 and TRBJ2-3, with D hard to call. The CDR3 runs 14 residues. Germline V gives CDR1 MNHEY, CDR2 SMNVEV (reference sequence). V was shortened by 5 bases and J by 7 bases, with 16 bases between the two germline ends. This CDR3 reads CASSLPFMSHTQYF. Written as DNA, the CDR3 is TGTGCCAGCAGTCTACCTTTTATGTCGCATACGCAGTATTTT.

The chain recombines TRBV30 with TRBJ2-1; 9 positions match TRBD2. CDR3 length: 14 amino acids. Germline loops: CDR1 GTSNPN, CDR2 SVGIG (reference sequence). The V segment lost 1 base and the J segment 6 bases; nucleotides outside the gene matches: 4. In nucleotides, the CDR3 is TGTGCCTGGAGTGCTGCTAGCGGGATCAATGAGCAGTTCTTC. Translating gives CAWSAASGINEQFF. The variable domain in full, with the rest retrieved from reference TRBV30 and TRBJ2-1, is SQTIHQWPATLVQPVGSPLSLECTVEGTSNPNLYWYRQAAGRGLQLLFYSVGIGQISSEVPQNLSASRPQDRQFILSSKKLLLSDSGFYLCAWSAASGINEQFFGPGTRLTVL.

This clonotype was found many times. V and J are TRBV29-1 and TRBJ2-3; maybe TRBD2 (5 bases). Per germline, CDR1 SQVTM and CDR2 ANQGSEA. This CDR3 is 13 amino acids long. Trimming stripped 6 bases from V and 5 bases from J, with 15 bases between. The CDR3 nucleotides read TGCAGCGTGGACGGACCCGCGGGAGATACGCAGTATTTT. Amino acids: CSVDGPAGDTQYF.

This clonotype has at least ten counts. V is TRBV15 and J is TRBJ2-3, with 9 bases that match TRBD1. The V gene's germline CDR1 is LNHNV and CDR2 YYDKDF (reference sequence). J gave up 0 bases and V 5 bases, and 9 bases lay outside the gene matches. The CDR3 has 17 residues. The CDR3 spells CATSWPVGQGSTDTQYF. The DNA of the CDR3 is TGTGCCACCAGCTGGCCGGTGGGACAGGGAAGCACAGATACGCAGTATTTT. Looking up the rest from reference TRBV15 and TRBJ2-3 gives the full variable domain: DAMVIQNPRYQVTQFGKPVTLSCSQTLNHNVMYWYQQKSSQAPKLLFHYYDKDFNNEADTPDNFQSRRPNTSFCFLDIRSPGLGDTAMYLCATSWPVGQGSTDTQYFGPGTRLTVL.

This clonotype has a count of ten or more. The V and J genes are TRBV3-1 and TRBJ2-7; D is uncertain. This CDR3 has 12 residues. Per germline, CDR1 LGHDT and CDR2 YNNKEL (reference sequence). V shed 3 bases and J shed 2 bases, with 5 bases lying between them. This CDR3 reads CASSQNPYEQYF. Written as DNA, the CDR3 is TGTGCCAGCAGCCAGAATCCCTACGAGCAGTACTTC.

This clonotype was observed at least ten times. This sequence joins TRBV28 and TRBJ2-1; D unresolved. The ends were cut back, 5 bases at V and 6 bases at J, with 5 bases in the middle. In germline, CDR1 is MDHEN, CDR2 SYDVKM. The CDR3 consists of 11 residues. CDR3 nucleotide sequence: TGTGCCAGCAGTGAATTCAATGAGCAGTTCTTC. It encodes CASSEFNEQFF.

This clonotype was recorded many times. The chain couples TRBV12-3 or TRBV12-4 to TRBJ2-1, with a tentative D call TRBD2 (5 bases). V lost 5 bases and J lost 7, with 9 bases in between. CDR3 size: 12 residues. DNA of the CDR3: TGTGCCAGCAGTCCCGACTATAATGAGCAGTTCTTC. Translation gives CASSPDYNEQFF.

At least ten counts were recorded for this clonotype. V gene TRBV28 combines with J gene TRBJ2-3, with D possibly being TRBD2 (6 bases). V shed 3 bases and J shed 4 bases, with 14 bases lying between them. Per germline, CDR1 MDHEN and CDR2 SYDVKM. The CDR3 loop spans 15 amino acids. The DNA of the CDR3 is TGTGCCAGCAGTTTTGCCCCTCCGGGGGCAGATACGCAGTATTTT. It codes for CASSFAPPGADTQYF.

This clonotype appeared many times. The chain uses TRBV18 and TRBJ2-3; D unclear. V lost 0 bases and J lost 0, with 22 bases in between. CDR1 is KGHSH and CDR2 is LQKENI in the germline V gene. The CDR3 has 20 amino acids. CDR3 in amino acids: CASSPPAWPDGPSSTDTQYF. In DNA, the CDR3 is TGTGCCAGCTCACCACCCGCATGGCCCGACGGACCATCTAGCACAGATACGCAGTATTTT. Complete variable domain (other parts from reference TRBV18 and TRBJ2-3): NAGVMQNPRHLVRRRGQEARLRCSPMKGHSHVYWYRQLPEEGLKFMVYLQKENIIDESGMPKERFSAEFPKEGPSILRIQQVVRGDSAAYFCASSPPAWPDGPSSTDTQYFGPGTRLTVL.

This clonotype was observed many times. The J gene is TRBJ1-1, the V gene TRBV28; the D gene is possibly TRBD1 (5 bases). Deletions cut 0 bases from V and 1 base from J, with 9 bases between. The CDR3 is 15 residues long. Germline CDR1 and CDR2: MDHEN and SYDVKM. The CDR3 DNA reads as TGTGCCAGCAGTTTATGGTGGGGGGAGAACACTGAAGCTTTCTTT. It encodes CASSLWWGENTEAFF.

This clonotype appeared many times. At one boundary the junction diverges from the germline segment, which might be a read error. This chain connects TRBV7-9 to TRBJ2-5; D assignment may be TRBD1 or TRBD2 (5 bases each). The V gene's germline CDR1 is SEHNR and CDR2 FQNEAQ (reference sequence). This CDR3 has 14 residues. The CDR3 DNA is TGTGCCAGCAGTTTAGGGGACCGTCAAGAGACCCAGTACTTC. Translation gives CASSLGDRQETQYF.

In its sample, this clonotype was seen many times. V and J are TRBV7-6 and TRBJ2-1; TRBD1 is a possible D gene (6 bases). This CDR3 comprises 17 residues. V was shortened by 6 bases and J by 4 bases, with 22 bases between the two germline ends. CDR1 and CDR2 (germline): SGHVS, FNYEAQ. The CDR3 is CASSLFTGIPPYNEQFF. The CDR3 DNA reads TGTGCCAGCAGTCTATTTACAGGGATCCCTCCTTACAATGAGCAGTTCTTC.

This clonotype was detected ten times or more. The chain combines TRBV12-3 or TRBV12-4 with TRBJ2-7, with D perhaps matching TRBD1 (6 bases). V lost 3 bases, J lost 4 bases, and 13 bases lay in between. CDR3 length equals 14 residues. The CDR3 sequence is CASSFTGHMYEQYF. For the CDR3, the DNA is TGTGCCAGCAGTTTTACGGGACATATGTACGAGCAGTACTTC.

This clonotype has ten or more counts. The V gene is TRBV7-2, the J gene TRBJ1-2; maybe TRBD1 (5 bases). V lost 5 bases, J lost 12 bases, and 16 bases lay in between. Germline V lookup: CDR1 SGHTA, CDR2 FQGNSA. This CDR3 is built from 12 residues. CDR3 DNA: TGTGCCAGCAGCCCTTATACGGGGGGGAACACCTTC. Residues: CASSPYTGGNTF.

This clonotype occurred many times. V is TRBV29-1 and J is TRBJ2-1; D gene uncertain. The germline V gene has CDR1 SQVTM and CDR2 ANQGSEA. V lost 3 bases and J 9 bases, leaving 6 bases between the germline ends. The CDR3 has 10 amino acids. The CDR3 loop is CSVDSFEQFF. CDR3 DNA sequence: TGCAGCGTTGATTCATTTGAGCAGTTCTTC.

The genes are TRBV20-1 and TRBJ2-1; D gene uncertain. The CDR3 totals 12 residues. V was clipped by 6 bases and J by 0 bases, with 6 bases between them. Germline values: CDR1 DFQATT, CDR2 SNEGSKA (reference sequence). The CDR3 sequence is CSAANSYNEQFF. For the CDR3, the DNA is TGCAGTGCGGCCAACTCCTACAATGAGCAGTTCTTC.

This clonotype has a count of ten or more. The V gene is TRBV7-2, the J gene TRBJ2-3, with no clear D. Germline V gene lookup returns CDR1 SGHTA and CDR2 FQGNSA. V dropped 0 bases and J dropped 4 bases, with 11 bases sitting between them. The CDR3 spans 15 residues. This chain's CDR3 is CASSLADPVPDTQYF. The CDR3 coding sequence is TGTGCCAGCAGCTTAGCGGATCCCGTGCCAGATACGCAGTATTTT.

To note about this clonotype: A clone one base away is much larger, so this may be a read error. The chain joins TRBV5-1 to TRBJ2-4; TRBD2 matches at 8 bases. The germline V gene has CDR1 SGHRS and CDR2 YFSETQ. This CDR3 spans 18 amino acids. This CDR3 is CTSSESGGPVVAKNIQYF. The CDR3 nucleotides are TGCACCAGCAGCGAGTCGGGAGGGCCCGTTGTAGCCAAAAACATTCAGTACTTC.

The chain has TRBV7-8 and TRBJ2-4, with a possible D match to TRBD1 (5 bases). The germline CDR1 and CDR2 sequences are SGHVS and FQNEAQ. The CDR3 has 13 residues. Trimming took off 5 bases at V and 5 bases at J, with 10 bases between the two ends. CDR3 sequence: CASSRRVENIQYF. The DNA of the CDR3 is TGTGCCAGCAGCCGCAGGGTGGAAAACATTCAGTACTTC.

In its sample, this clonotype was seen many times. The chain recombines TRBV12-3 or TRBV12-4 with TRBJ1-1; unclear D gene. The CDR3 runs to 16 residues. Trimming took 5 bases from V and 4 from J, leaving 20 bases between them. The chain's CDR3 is CASSLNRASIGTEAFF. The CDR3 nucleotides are TGTGCCAGCAGTCTCAACCGGGCCTCGATTGGCACTGAAGCTTTCTTT.

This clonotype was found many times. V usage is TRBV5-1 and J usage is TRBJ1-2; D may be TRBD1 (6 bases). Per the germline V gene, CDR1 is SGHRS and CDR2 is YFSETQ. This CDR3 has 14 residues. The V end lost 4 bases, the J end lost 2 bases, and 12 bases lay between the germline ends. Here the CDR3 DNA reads TGCGCCAGCAGCGGAGGGACACACAACTATGGCTACACCTTC. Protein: CASSGGTHNYGYTF.

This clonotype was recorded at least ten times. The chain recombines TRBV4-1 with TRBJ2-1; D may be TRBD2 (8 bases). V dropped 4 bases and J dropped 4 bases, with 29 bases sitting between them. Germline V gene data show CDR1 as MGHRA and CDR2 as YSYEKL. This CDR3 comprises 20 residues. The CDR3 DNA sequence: TGCGCCAGCAGCCCCCGGGACAGCGAACTGGGACTAGTAGGATACAATGAGCAGTTCTTC. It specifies CASSPRDSELGLVGYNEQFF.

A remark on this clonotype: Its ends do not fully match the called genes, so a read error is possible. The CDR3 DNA follows: TGTGCCAGCAGATTCGAGCGGGGCCTTGGGGAGACCCAGCACTTC. Its translation: CASRFERGLGETQHF. The chain is built from TRBV11-2 and TRBJ2-5; 7 nucleotides line up with TRBD2. Germline lookup yields CDR1 SGHAT and CDR2 FQNNGV. The CDR3 extends over 15 amino acids.

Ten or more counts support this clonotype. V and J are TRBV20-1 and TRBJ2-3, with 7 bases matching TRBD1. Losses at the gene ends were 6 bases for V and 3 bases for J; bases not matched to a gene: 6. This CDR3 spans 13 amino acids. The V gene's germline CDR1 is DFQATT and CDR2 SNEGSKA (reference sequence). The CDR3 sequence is CSADRDSTDTQYF. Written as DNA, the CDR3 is TGCAGTGCCGACAGGGATTCGACAGATACGCAGTATTTT.

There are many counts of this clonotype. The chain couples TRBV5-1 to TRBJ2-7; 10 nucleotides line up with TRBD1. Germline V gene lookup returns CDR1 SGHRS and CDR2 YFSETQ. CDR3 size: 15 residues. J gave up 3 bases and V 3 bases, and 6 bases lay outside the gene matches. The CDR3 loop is CASSWGTGEGYEQYF. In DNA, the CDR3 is TGCGCCAGCAGCTGGGGGACAGGGGAGGGCTACGAGCAGTACTTC.

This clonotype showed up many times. For the CDR3, the DNA is TGCGCCAGCAGCCAGGGACAGCGGGGCTATGGCTACACCTTC. It yields the protein CASSQGQRGYGYTF. V is TRBV5-1 and J is TRBJ1-2, with 7 bases fitting TRBD1. The V gene's germline CDR1 is SGHRS and CDR2 YFSETQ. V gave up 4 bases and J gave up 4 bases; unmatched junction bases: 7. CDR3 length equals 14 residues.

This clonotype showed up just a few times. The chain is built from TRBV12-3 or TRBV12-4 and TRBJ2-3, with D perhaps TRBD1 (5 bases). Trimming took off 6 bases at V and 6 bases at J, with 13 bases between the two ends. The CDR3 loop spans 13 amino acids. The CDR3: CASRSFSGDTQYF. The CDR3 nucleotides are TGTGCCAGCAGGTCCTTTTCAGGGGATACGCAGTATTTT.

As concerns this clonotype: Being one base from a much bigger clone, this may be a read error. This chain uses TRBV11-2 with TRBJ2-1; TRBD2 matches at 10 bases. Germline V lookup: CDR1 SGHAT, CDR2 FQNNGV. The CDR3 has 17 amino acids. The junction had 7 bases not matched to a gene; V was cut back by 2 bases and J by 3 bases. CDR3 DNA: TGTGCCAGCAGCTTAATGCCTAGCGGGAGCTACTACAATGAGCAGTTCTTC. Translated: CASSLMPSGSYYNEQFF. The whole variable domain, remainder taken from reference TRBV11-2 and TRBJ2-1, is EAGVAQSPRYKIIEKRQSVAFWCNPISGHATLYWYQQILGQGPKLLIQFQNNGVVDDSQLPKDRFSAERLKGVDSTLKIQPAKLEDSAVYLCASSLMPSGSYYNEQFFGPGTRLTVL.

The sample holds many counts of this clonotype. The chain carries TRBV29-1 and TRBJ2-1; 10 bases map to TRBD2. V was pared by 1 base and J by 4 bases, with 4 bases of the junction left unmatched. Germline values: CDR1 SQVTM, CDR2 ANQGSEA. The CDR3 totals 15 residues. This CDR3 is CSVEGISGRYNEQFF. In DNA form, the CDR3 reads TGCAGCGTTGAAGGAATTAGCGGGAGGTACAATGAGCAGTTCTTC.

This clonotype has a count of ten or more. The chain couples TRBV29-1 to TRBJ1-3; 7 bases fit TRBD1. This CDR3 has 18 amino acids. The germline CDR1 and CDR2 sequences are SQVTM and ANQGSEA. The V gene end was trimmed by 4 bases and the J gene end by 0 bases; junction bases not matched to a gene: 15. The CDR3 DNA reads TGCAGCGTTGGTGAGACAGGGCCCTACAAATTCTCTGGAAACACCATATATTTT. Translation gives CSVGETGPYKFSGNTIYF. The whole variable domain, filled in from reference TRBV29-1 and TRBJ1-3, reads SAVISQKPSRDICQRGTSLTIQCQVDSQVTMMFWYRQQPGQSLTLIATANQGSEATYESGFVIDKFPISRPNLTFSTLTVSNMSPEDSSIYLCSVGETGPYKFSGNTIYFGEGSWLTVV.

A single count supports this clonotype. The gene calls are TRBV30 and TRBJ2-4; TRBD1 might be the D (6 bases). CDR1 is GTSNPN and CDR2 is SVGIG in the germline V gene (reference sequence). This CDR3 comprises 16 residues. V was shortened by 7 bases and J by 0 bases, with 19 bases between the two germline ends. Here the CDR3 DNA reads TGTGCCTCCTCCGCCCCAGGGGCCCTAGCCAAAAACATTCAGTACTTC. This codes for CASSAPGALAKNIQYF.

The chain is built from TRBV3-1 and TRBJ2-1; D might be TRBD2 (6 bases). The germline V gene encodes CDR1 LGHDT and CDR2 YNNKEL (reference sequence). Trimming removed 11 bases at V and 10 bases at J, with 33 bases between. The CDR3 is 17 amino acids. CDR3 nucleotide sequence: TGTGCCTGCACCCAACGTCTCCCCGGAGGGCCAAAAGACGAGCAGTTCTTC. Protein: CACTQRLPGGPKDEQFF.